A single sample is the source of the 24 T cell receptor beta chains below, sequenced in a study of blood T cell repertoires in COVID-19. Clones were sequenced by immunoSEQ multiplex PCR, and TCRdb holds only the in-frame ones, with some missing. The sample lists about 250,000 clones, about 82% seen once, with about 6% in the top ten. Sequencing used peripheral blood. Every receptor here comes from a woman aged 80 or over with COVID-19, enrolled during active disease.

The CDR3 loop reads CASSDQGTFDSPLHF. The CDR3 DNA reads TGCGCCAGCAGTGATCAGGGGACATTCGATTCACCCCTCCACTTT. The V call is TRBV10-2, the J call TRBJ1-6; maybe TRBD1 (6 bases). The germline V and J ends were trimmed by 3 bases and 8 bases, with 14 bases remaining between them. This CDR3 contains 15 residues. The germline gives CDR1 WSHSY, CDR2 SAAADI.

This clone turned up a few times. The chain couples TRBV7-6 to TRBJ1-1; D is ambiguous. Deletions cut 6 bases from V and 3 bases from J, with 20 bases between. From germline, CDR1 is SGHVS and CDR2 FNYEAQ. This CDR3 contains 16 residues. CDR3 bases: TGTGCCAGCAGGGGAGGATTAACGGGGAGGGACACTGAAGCTTTCTTT. Its translation: CASRGGLTGRDTEAFF.

The chain employs TRBV27 and TRBJ1-2; a weak D match, TRBD1 (5 bases). The CDR3 sequence is 14 residues long. The germline V gene encodes CDR1 MNHEY and CDR2 SMNVEV (reference sequence). Trimming removed 3 bases at V and 5 bases at J, with 13 bases between. The CDR3 nucleotides read TGTGCCAGCAGTTTTTTATCAGGGATGTATGGCTACACCTTC. Amino acid sequence: CASSFLSGMYGYTF.

This chain uses TRBV7-2 with TRBJ1-5, with TRBD1 matching over 7 bases. Germline V gene sequence: CDR1 SGHTA, CDR2 FQGNSA. This CDR3 has 14 amino acids. With 4 bases clipped from V and 6 bases from J, the junction kept 6 bases outside the gene matches. The CDR3: CASSSGQDLQPQHF. In DNA, the CDR3 is TGTGCCAGCAGCTCCGGACAGGATCTTCAGCCCCAGCATTTT.

The rearrangement joins TRBV18 to TRBJ1-1; tentatively, D is TRBD1 (6 bases). Germline CDR1 is KGHSH and CDR2 is LQKENI. Trimming pared 5 bases from V and 4 bases from J, leaving 11 bases between. The CDR3 runs 13 residues. The DNA for the CDR3 is TGTGCCAGCTCAGCACAGGGAGGCACTGAAGCTTTCTTT. Protein: CASSAQGGTEAFF. Full variable domain (outside the CDR3, taken from reference TRBV18 and TRBJ1-1): NAGVMQNPRHLVRRRGQEARLRCSPMKGHSHVYWYRQLPEEGLKFMVYLQKENIIDESGMPKERFSAEFPKEGPSILRIQQVVRGDSAAYFCASSAQGGTEAFFGQGTRLTVV.

CDR3 sequence reads: CASSLDGRGQNQPQHF. CDR3 nucleotides: TGTGCCAGCAGCTTAGATGGCAGGGGGCAGAATCAGCCCCAGCATTTT. The genes are TRBV11-2 and TRBJ1-5; 8 bases align to TRBD1. V lost 0 bases and J lost 4; bases outside the gene matches: 5. Per the germline V gene, CDR1 is SGHAT and CDR2 is FQNNGV. The CDR3 is made up of 16 amino acids.

The genes are TRBV27 and TRBJ1-1; possible D gene TRBD1, 5 bases. V lost 5 bases to trimming and J lost 0 bases, with 7 bases between them. CDR1 is MNHEY and CDR2 is SMNVEV in the germline V gene (reference sequence). This CDR3 has 13 amino acids. The DNA of the CDR3 is TGTGCCAGCAGTGGGGGGGTGAACACTGAAGCTTTCTTT. Protein product: CASSGGVNTEAFF.

This chain uses TRBV6-2 or TRBV6-3 with TRBJ1-2; no clear D. The length of the CDR3 is 12 residues. Trimming removed 2 bases from V and 9 bases from J, with 10 bases in between. Germline V lookup: CDR1 MNHEY, CDR2 SVGEGT. In nucleotides, the CDR3 is TGTGCCAGCAGTTACGCCCGTGACAGCTACACCTTC. Encoded protein: CASSYARDSYTF.

The V and J genes are TRBV30 and TRBJ2-5; 7 bases fit TRBD1. Germline lookup yields CDR1 GTSNPN and CDR2 SVGIG (reference sequence). This CDR3 has 12 amino acids. Losses at the gene ends were 1 base for V and 5 bases for J; bases not matched to a gene: 1. In DNA form, the CDR3 reads TGTGCCTGGAGTGAAGGGGGCGAGACCCAGTACTTC. This sequence encodes CAWSEGGETQYF.

The CDR3 spells CASSLGTSGNEQFF. The CDR3 region has the DNA TGCGCCAGCAGCTTGGGCACTAGCGGGAATGAGCAGTTCTTC. The V call is TRBV5-1, the J call TRBJ2-1, with 9 bases fitting TRBD2. The CDR3 extends over 14 amino acids. J was trimmed by 7 bases and V by 0 bases; bases with no gene match: 2. Germline CDR1 reads SGHRS; CDR2 reads YFSETQ. Supplemented by reference TRBV5-1 and TRBJ2-1, the full variable domain reads KAGVTQTPRYLIKTRGQQVTLSCSPISGHRSVSWYQQTPGQGLQFLFEYFSETQRNKGNFPGRFSGRQFSNSRSEMNVSTLELGDSALYLCASSLGTSGNEQFFGPGTRLTVL.

The chain is built from TRBV29-1 and TRBJ2-3; D is unresolved. Germline V gene sequence: CDR1 SQVTM, CDR2 ANQGSEA. CDR3 length: 13 residues. Trimming removed 4 bases from V and 8 bases from J, with 16 bases in between. CDR3 coding DNA: TGCAGCGTTGGATTCCCCTTGACAAGTACGCAGTATTTT. Its translation is CSVGFPLTSTQYF.

The rearrangement links TRBV2 to TRBJ1-1; TRBD1 aligns across 8 bases. The CDR3 length is 14 residues. Per the germline V gene, CDR1 is SNHLY and CDR2 is FYNNEI. J was trimmed by 3 bases and V by 5 bases; bases with no gene match: 5. The CDR3, as DNA: TGTGCCAGCAGTCCAGGGGGCCCGGACACTGAAGCTTTCTTT. It encodes CASSPGGPDTEAFF. The whole variable domain, filled in from reference TRBV2 and TRBJ1-1, reads EPEVTQTPSHQVTQMGQEVILRCVPISNHLYFYWYRQILGQKVEFLVSFYNNEISEKSEIFDDQFSVERPDGSNFTLKIRSTKLEDSAMYFCASSPGGPDTEAFFGQGTRLTVV.

The rearrangement joins TRBV10-3 to TRBJ1-1; 7 bases fit TRBD1. After removal of 3 bases from V and 6 bases from J, the junction contained 1 base not matched to a gene. The CDR3 is 12 residues long. Germline lookup yields CDR1 ENHRY and CDR2 SYGVKD. Here the CDR3 reads CAISDRGSEAFF. In nucleotides, the CDR3 is TGTGCCATCAGTGACAGGGGGTCTGAAGCTTTCTTT.

The chain uses TRBV29-1 and TRBJ2-2, with D tentatively TRBD2 (5 bases). CDR1 is SQVTM and CDR2 is ANQGSEA in the germline V gene. The CDR3 length is 14 residues. The ends were cut back, 4 bases at V and 6 bases at J, with 15 bases in the middle. CDR3 nucleotides: TGCAGCGTTGCGGGGTCTATAGTCTCCGGGGAGCTGTTTTTT. It codes for CSVAGSIVSGELFF.

The rearrangement links TRBV19 to TRBJ1-2, with 10 bases that match TRBD1. The V gene's germline CDR1 is LNHDA and CDR2 SQIVND (reference sequence). The CDR3 runs 16 residues. After removal of 5 bases from V and 7 bases from J, the junction contained 13 bases not matched to a gene. CDR3 bases: TGTGCCAGTAGTGCCACCGGGACAGGGGTTATAAGTGGCTACACCTTC. This sequence encodes CASSATGTGVISGYTF.

The V gene is TRBV6-2 or TRBV6-3, the J gene TRBJ1-1; unclear D gene. Trimming pared 5 bases from V and 2 bases from J, leaving 9 bases between. In germline, CDR1 is MNHEY, CDR2 SVGEGT. The CDR3 loop spans 13 amino acids. The CDR3 DNA follows: TGTGCCAGCAGTCGAACGGGAAACACTGAAGCTTTCTTT. This encodes CASSRTGNTEAFF.

The chain has TRBV2 and TRBJ1-2; TRBD1 aligns across 7 bases. After removal of 6 bases from V and 4 bases from J, the junction contained 2 bases not matched to a gene. Looked up from germline, CDR1 is SNHLY and CDR2 is FYNNEI. This CDR3 contains 12 residues. CDR3 DNA: TGTGCCAGCAGGGACAGGATCTATGGCTACACCTTC. It yields the protein CASRDRIYGYTF.

J is TRBJ2-1 and V is TRBV18, with D possibly matching TRBD1 (6 bases). V dropped 0 bases and J dropped 3 bases, with 12 bases sitting between them. Germline CDR1 reads KGHSH; CDR2 reads LQKENI. The CDR3 runs 16 residues. The CDR3 DNA follows: TGTGCCAGCTCACCACCGAACAGGGTCCTCTACAATGAGCAGTTCTTC. Its translation is CASSPPNRVLYNEQFF. The entire variable domain, with the rest obtained from reference TRBV18 and TRBJ2-1, is as follows: NAGVMQNPRHLVRRRGQEARLRCSPMKGHSHVYWYRQLPEEGLKFMVYLQKENIIDESGMPKERFSAEFPKEGPSILRIQQVVRGDSAAYFCASSPPNRVLYNEQFFGPGTRLTVL.

The chain recombines TRBV28 with TRBJ2-5; 8 bases line up with TRBD1. CDR1 and CDR2 (germline): MDHEN, SYDVKM. This CDR3 is built from 17 residues. V lost 8 bases to trimming and J lost 4 bases; unmatched junction nucleotides: 18. CDR3 DNA sequence: TGTGCCAGCGAGGGGGGACCCGGACAGGGCGGACGAGAGACCCAGTACTTC. Protein product: CASEGGPGQGGRETQYF.

The rearrangement joins TRBV5-1 to TRBJ1-2; TRBD1 might be the D (6 bases). V was cut by 4 bases and J by 6 bases, with 13 bases left in between. The CDR3 covers 13 residues. Germline CDR1 SGHRS, CDR2 YFSETQ. The CDR3 DNA reads TGCGCCAGCAGCACTTCGCCAGGGGATGGCTACACCTTC. This gives the protein CASSTSPGDGYTF.

The gene calls are TRBV2 and TRBJ1-2; D remains unclear. This CDR3 is built from 12 residues. Looked up from germline, CDR1 is SNHLY and CDR2 is FYNNEI. Trimming left V 4 bases short and J 4 bases short, with 7 bases between. CDR3 coding DNA: TGTGCCAGCAGTGGATCGGGCTATGGCTACACCTTC. This codes for CASSGSGYGYTF.

The chain links TRBV9 to TRBJ1-4, with TRBD1 matching 9 bases. Germline CDR1 reads SGDLS; CDR2 reads YYNGEE. The CDR3 totals 15 residues. With 0 bases clipped from V and 8 bases from J, the junction kept 5 bases outside the gene matches. For the CDR3, the DNA is TGTGCCAGCAGCGTAGGGGGACAGGGTGGGGAAAAACTGTTTTTT. The encoded protein is CASSVGGQGGEKLFF.

The chain has TRBV5-1 and TRBJ2-1; 9 nucleotides match TRBD1. V was pared by 5 bases and J by 6 bases, with 9 bases of the junction left unmatched. This CDR3 has 15 residues. The germline V gene has CDR1 SGHRS and CDR2 YFSETQ. The CDR3 is CASRLRTGVVNEQFF. The CDR3 DNA reads as TGCGCCAGCAGGCTTAGGACAGGGGTAGTCAATGAGCAGTTCTTC.

There are a few counts of this clone. The chain recombines TRBV7-6 with TRBJ2-2, with TRBD1 identical over 7 bases. Germline lookup yields CDR1 SGHVS and CDR2 FNYEAQ. This CDR3 is 16 amino acids long. J lost 1 base, V lost 6 bases, and 8 bases had no gene match. The CDR3 DNA sequence: TGTGCCAGCAGTCTTATTCCAGGGGGGAACACCGGGGAGCTGTTTTTT. Translated: CASSLIPGGNTGELFF.